This T cell receptor (beta chain) was retrieved from a study of blood T cell repertoires in COVID-19. For the study at large: Samples taken during acute and convalescent COVID-19 were collected in the United States, Italy and Spain. Sources were T cells, B-cell-depleted T cells, or PBMCs; the material itself was cDNA or gDNA.

The germline CDR1 and CDR2 sequences are SGHKS and YYEKEE (reference sequence). The CDR3 has 15 residues. The trim removed 4 bases at V and 7 bases at J, leaving 10 bases unmatched. As handled by the study authors: Reference gene primer amplification gave nucleated cell count estimates. Assay used: immunoSEQ multiplex PCR; TCRdb lists only in-frame clones, some missing. V and J calls and clone size are as listed in that table; D and trimming were resolved from the DNA. In the table there are roughly 13,000 clones, 75% to 85% of which are singletons. This chain joins TRBV5-5 and TRBJ2-7; TRBD1 matches at 11 bases. The clonotype was recovered from a man between 35 and 55 years old with active or convalescent COVID-19. Sequencing was carried out using peripheral blood. CDR3 DNA sequence: TGTGCCAGCAGCCCATGGACAGGGGGCCTGTTGGAGCAGTACTTC. Translation: CASSPWTGGLLEQYF.